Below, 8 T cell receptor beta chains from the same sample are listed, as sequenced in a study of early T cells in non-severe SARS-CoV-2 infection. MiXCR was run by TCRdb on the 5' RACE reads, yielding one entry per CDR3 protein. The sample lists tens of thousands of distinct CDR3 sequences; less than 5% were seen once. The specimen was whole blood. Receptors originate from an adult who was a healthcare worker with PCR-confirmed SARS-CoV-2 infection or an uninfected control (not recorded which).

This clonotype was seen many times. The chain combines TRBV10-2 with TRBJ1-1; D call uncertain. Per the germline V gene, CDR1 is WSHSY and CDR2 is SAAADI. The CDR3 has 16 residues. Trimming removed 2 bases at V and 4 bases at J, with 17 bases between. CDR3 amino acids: CASSEPRVYGITEAFF. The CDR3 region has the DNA TGCGCCAGCAGTGAGCCCAGAGTCTATGGTATCACTGAAGCTTTCTTT.

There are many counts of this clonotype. In nucleotides, the CDR3 is TGTGCCAGCAGCCGACTGTCGAGCTCCTACGAGCAGTACTTC. Its protein product is CASSRLSSSYEQYF. J is TRBJ2-7 and V is TRBV11-1; no clear D. V was shortened by 5 bases and J by 0 bases, with 11 bases between the two germline ends. Germline lookup yields CDR1 SGHAT and CDR2 FQDESV (reference sequence). The CDR3 contains 14 residues. Full variable domain (remainder filled in from reference TRBV11-1 and TRBJ2-7): EAEVAQSPRYKITEKSQAVAFWCDPISGHATLYWYRQILGQGPELLVQFQDESVVDDSQLPKDRFSAERLKGVDSTLKIQPAELGDSAMYLCASSRLSSSYEQYFGPGTRLTVT.

CDR3 bases: TGCGCCAGCAGACCAGGGGTCGGAGAGACCCAGTACTTC. Translation: CASRPGVGETQYF. The rearrangement joins TRBV5-1 to TRBJ2-5; D is possibly TRBD1 (6 bases). The V and J ends lost 5 bases and 4 bases respectively, with 12 bases between them. CDR3 length: 13 residues. Germline values: CDR1 SGHRS, CDR2 YFSETQ.

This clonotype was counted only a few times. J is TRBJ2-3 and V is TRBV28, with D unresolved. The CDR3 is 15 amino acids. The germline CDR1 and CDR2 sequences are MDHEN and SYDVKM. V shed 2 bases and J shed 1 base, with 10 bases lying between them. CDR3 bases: TGTGCCAGCAGTTTAGTGGTTCGGGGCACAGATACGCAGTATTTT. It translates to CASSLVVRGTDTQYF.

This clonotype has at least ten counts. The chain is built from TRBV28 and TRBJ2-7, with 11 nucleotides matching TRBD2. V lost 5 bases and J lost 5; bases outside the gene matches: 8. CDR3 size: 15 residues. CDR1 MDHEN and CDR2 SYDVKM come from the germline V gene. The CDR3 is CASSPSGRRGDEQYF. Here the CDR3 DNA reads TGTGCCAGCAGTCCTAGCGGGAGGCGAGGCGACGAGCAGTACTTC. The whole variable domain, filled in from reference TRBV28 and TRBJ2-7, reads DVKVTQSSRYLVKRTGEKVFLECVQDMDHENMFWYRQDPGLGLRLIYFSYDVKMKEKGDIPEGYSVSREKKERFSLILESASTNQTSMYLCASSPSGRRGDEQYFGPGTRLTVT.

The CDR3 DNA is TGTGCCAGCAGAGGGACGGCAACTAATGAAAAACTGTTTTTT. This translates into CASRGTATNEKLFF. This chain joins TRBV7-9 and TRBJ1-4; D might be TRBD1 (5 bases). Germline-derived CDR1 and CDR2 are SEHNR and FQNEAQ (reference sequence). The CDR3 covers 14 residues. V was clipped by 6 bases and J by 0 bases, with 8 bases between them.

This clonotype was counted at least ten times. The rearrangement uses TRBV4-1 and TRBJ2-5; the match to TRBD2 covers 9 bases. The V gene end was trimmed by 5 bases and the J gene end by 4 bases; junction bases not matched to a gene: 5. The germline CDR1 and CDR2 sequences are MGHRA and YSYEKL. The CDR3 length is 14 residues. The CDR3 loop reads CASSGQLAGETQYF. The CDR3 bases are TGCGCCAGCAGCGGACAACTAGCGGGAGAGACCCAGTACTTC.

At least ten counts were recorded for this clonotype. The CDR3 reads CASSLGTGLAGAYNEQFF. As DNA, the CDR3 is TGTGCCAGCAGTTTGGGGACAGGACTAGCGGGAGCCTACAATGAGCAGTTCTTC. V usage is TRBV28 and J usage is TRBJ2-1; 13 nucleotides line up with TRBD2. V shed 3 bases and J 2 bases; nucleotides not matched to a gene: 7. From germline, CDR1 is MDHEN and CDR2 SYDVKM. This CDR3 is built from 18 residues.